A single sample gave rise to the 2 T cell receptor beta chains below, sequenced in a study of post-analysis software for immune sequencing data. Findings of the study overall: Patients had higher frequencies than controls of about five TRBV segments, including TRBV5-6, TRBV5-1 and TRBV20-1.

These receptors lack a known antigen. Unique molecular identifiers were built into the TCR beta cDNA libraries. TCRdb independently ran MiXCR on the PCR reads; one entry per CDR3 protein. The sample comprises 700,000 to 800,000 distinct CDR3 sequences, less than 35% of which are singletons, and approximately 0.55% rests with the top ten. Sequenced input: blood. Every receptor here comes from a girl aged 5 to 17 with multiple sclerosis.

This clonotype appeared a few times. CDR3 region: CASSQPTGSETQYF. The CDR3 DNA reads as TGCGCCAGCAGCCAGCCCACAGGGTCGGAGACCCAGTACTTC. The J gene is TRBJ2-7, the V gene TRBV4-1; D may be TRBD1 (6 bases). Judging by the DNA end, TRBJ2-5 fits better; the J call may be wrong. There are 14 residues in the CDR3. Germline V gene sequence: CDR1 MGHRA, CDR2 YSYEKL.

This chain connects TRBV6-5 to TRBJ2-1, with 9 bases lining up with TRBD2. Germline V gene sequence: CDR1 MNHEY, CDR2 SVGAGI. V trimming: 2 bases; J trimming: 9 bases; junction bases outside the gene matches: 8. The CDR3 loop spans 15 amino acids. The CDR3 DNA sequence: TGTGCCAGCAGTTACGCGCGGACTAGCGTTGGTGAGCAGTTCTTC. It is translated as CASSYARTSVGEQFF.